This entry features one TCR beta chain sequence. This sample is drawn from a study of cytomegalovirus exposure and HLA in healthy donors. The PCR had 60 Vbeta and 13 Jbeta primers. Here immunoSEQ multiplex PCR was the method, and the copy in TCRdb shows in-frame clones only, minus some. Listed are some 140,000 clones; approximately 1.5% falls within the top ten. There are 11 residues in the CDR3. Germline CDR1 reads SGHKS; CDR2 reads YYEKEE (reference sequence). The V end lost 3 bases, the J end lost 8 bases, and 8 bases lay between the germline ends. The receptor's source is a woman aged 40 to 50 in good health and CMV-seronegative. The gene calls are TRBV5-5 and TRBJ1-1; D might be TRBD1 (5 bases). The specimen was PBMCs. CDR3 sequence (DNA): TGTGCCAGCAGCTCCGACAGCGAAGCTTTCTTT. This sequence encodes CASSSDSEAFF.